Each of the 27 T cell receptor beta chains below was sequenced from the same sample in a study of blood T cell repertoires in COVID-19. Profiled with immunoSEQ multiplex PCR; TCRdb holds only in-frame clones, not every one. The table lists around 250,000 clones, roughly 86% of them singletons. Specimen: PBMCs or T cells enriched from blood (not recorded which). The origin of the receptors is a woman in her forties or fifties who had recovered from COVID-19.

The gene calls are TRBV15 and TRBJ1-1; D perhaps matches TRBD1 (5 bases). The V gene's germline CDR1 is LNHNV and CDR2 YYDKDF (reference sequence). This CDR3 contains 15 residues. Trimming left V 0 bases short and J 3 bases short, with 11 bases between. The CDR3 DNA reads TGTGCCACCAGCAGAGATTTGGGGGGATACACTGAAGCTTTCTTT. The encoded protein is CATSRDLGGYTEAFF. Combining the CDR3 with reference TRBV15 and TRBJ1-1 gives the whole variable domain DAMVIQNPRYQVTQFGKPVTLSCSQTLNHNVMYWYQQKSSQAPKLLFHYYDKDFNNEADTPDNFQSRRPNTSFCFLDIRSPGLGDTAMYLCATSRDLGGYTEAFFGQGTRLTVV.

This clone was recorded only once. The V gene is TRBV7-3, the J gene TRBJ2-1; 14 bases agree with TRBD2. Trimming at V came to 11 bases and at J to 9 bases, leaving 9 bases not matched to a gene. Germline CDR1 and CDR2: SGHTA and FQGTGA. This CDR3 has 14 residues. CDR3 protein: CASGLAGGSSEQFF. CDR3 DNA: TGTGCCTCCGGACTAGCGGGAGGATCGAGTGAGCAGTTCTTC.

This clone has just a few counts. The rearrangement uses TRBV4-3 and TRBJ2-7, with D perhaps matching TRBD1 (6 bases). CDR3 length: 14 residues. The germline V and J ends were trimmed by 3 bases and 4 bases, with 13 bases remaining between them. Germline values: CDR1 LGHNA, CDR2 YSLEER. CDR3 residues: CASSQDTGYYEQYF. CDR3 nucleotides: TGCGCCAGCAGCCAGGATACAGGGTATTACGAGCAGTACTTC.

The J gene is TRBJ2-6, the V gene TRBV6-2 or TRBV6-3, with D uncertain. Trimming stripped 6 bases from V and 1 base from J, with 10 bases between. The CDR3 extends over 15 amino acids. Looked up from germline, CDR1 is MNHEY and CDR2 is SVGEGT. DNA for the CDR3: TGTGCCAGCAGCACCGGAGAGTCTGGGGCCAACGTCCTGACTTTC. Residues: CASSTGESGANVLTF.

The chain uses TRBV7-2 and TRBJ2-5, with 9 bases aligning to TRBD1. V lost 1 base to trimming and J lost 2 bases; unmatched junction nucleotides: 11. The CDR3 extends over 18 amino acids. Per the germline V gene, CDR1 is SGHTA and CDR2 is FQGNSA. In DNA, the CDR3 is TGTGCCAGCAGCTTAGTGCGGGTGGACAGGGGTAGGCAAGAGACCCAGTACTTC. Its translation is CASSLVRVDRGRQETQYF.

V usage is TRBV27 and J usage is TRBJ1-4; no reliable D call. Germline-derived CDR1 and CDR2 are MNHEY and SMNVEV (reference sequence). V was cut by 5 bases and J by 8 bases, with 18 bases left in between. This CDR3 spans 15 amino acids. This CDR3 is CASSQPGSGGEKLFF. The DNA of the CDR3 is TGTGCCAGCAGTCAACCGGGATCAGGAGGGGAAAAACTGTTTTTT.

This clone was counted only a few times. This chain connects TRBV19 to TRBJ1-4; no reliable D call. This CDR3 contains 13 residues. Looked up from germline, CDR1 is LNHDA and CDR2 is SQIVND (reference sequence). The V end was cut by 2 bases, the J end by 2 bases, with 3 bases between. The CDR3 DNA is TGTGCCAGTAGTATACGGACTAATGAAAAACTGTTTTTT. This codes for CASSIRTNEKLFF. The full variable domain, with the rest looked up from reference TRBV19 and TRBJ1-4, is DGGITQSPKYLFRKEGQNVTLSCEQNLNHDAMYWYRQDPGQGLRLIYYSQIVNDFQKGDIAEGYSVSREKKESFPLTVTSAQKNPTAFYLCASSIRTNEKLFFGSGTQLSVL.

The V gene is TRBV18, the J gene TRBJ2-7; D perhaps matches TRBD1 (6 bases). Germline assignment: CDR1 KGHSH and CDR2 LQKENI. With 5 bases removed from V and 1 base from J, the gap between germline ends came to 12 bases. The CDR3 is 14 amino acids. CDR3 nucleotide sequence: TGTGCCAGCTCAGGACAGCAAGAGTCCTACGAGCAGTACTTC. This sequence encodes CASSGQQESYEQYF.

The chain joins TRBV2 to TRBJ2-7; D is undetermined. V was trimmed by 4 bases and J by 2 bases, leaving 18 bases between them. The CDR3 has 16 amino acids. Per germline, CDR1 SNHLY and CDR2 FYNNEI. The CDR3 DNA sequence: TGTGCCAGCAGTGGGTCCCTTATAATATTAGCCTACGAGCAGTACTTC. Amino acids: CASSGSLIILAYEQYF.

The chain carries TRBV7-9 and TRBJ1-1; 9 bases align to TRBD1. Germline V gene lookup returns CDR1 SEHNR and CDR2 FQNEAQ (reference sequence). CDR3 size: 14 residues. With V trimmed by 5 bases and J by 12 bases, 13 bases remained unmatched. CDR3 amino acids: CASSPWTGDSGTFF. In DNA form, the CDR3 reads TGTGCCAGCAGCCCCTGGACAGGGGATTCAGGAACTTTCTTT.

This clone was found once. This rearrangement joins TRBV27 to TRBJ2-1; 12 positions match TRBD1. This CDR3 is built from 15 residues. The ends lost 3 bases at V and 8 bases at J; junction bases unmatched: 5. CDR1 MNHEY and CDR2 SMNVEV come from the germline V gene (reference sequence). Written as DNA, the CDR3 is TGTGCCAGCAGTTTTGGGGACAGGGGGCTGGATGAGCAGTTCTTC. It is translated as CASSFGDRGLDEQFF.

This chain links TRBV6-5 with TRBJ2-2, with D maybe TRBD2 (5 bases). The CDR3 is made up of 15 amino acids. The germline CDR1 and CDR2 sequences are MNHEY and SVGAGI. V was cut by 4 bases and J by 1 base, with 10 bases left in between. CDR3 sequence reads: CASSSRAENTGELFF. The DNA of the CDR3 is TGTGCCAGCAGTTCGAGGGCAGAGAACACCGGGGAGCTGTTTTTT.

In DNA form, the CDR3 reads TGTGCCAGCAGTTTGTACTCTGAAGCTTTCTTT. It codes for CASSLYSEAFF. The J gene is TRBJ1-1, the V gene TRBV12-3 or TRBV12-4; unclear D gene. The CDR3 extends over 11 amino acids. The V end lost 3 bases, the J end lost 6 bases, and 5 bases lay between the germline ends.

The rearrangement uses TRBV27 and TRBJ2-3; D not resolved. Germline CDR1 and CDR2: MNHEY and SMNVEV (reference sequence). The CDR3 spans 14 residues. The V end lost 7 bases, the J end lost 1 base, and 12 bases lay between the germline ends. In DNA form, the CDR3 reads TGTGCCAGCACGGGTCTCGAAGGCACAGATACGCAGTATTTT. Its translation is CASTGLEGTDTQYF.

In DNA, the CDR3 is TGTGCCAGCAGCCCGACGGGGGGGAAGGCGGAGACCCAGTACTTC. Translating it yields CASSPTGGKAETQYF. The chain couples TRBV11-3 to TRBJ2-5; 8 bases are shared with TRBD2. In germline, CDR1 is SGHNT, CDR2 YENEEA. V shed 5 bases, J shed 5 bases, and the junction held 10 bases outside the gene matches. The CDR3 length is 15 residues.

This clone was detected only a few times. V is TRBV20-1 and J is TRBJ2-5; D gene uncertain. There are 11 residues in the CDR3. Trimming removed 5 bases from V and 0 bases from J, with 4 bases in between. Germline V gene sequence: CDR1 DFQATT, CDR2 SNEGSKA (reference sequence). The CDR3 region is CSASYQETQYF. CDR3 DNA: TGCAGTGCTTCGTACCAAGAGACCCAGTACTTC.

The J gene is TRBJ2-6, the V gene TRBV29-1, with 7 bases fitting TRBD1. The CDR3 contains 17 residues. CDR1 and CDR2 from the germline V gene are SQVTM and ANQGSEA. J was trimmed by 0 bases and V by 2 bases; bases with no gene match: 7. The CDR3 loop is CSVEMGQSSSGANVLTF. The DNA of the CDR3 is TGCAGCGTTGAAATGGGACAGAGTAGCTCTGGGGCCAACGTCCTGACTTTC.

This clone was counted once. This rearrangement joins TRBV6-2 or TRBV6-3 to TRBJ2-7, with D possibly TRBD1 on 5 matching bases. Between the trimmed V and J ends, which lost 3 bases and 2 bases, there was a span of 11 bases. CDR1 is MNHEY, CDR2 SVGEGT, per germline. The CDR3 is made up of 14 amino acids. CDR3 residues: CASSYPRVPYEQYF. The CDR3 DNA sequence: TGTGCCAGCAGTTATCCCAGGGTACCCTACGAGCAGTACTTC.

There are a few counts of this clone. The rearrangement uses TRBV7-6 and TRBJ2-5, with 11 bases identical to TRBD2. The CDR3 spans 18 residues. The germline V gene has CDR1 SGHVS and CDR2 FNYEAQ. Unmatched junction bases numbered 20, after V lost 10 bases and J lost 4 bases. The CDR3 region has the DNA TGTGCCACCCGGCGCGGGGGAACTAGCGGGAGAGCGGGAGAGACCCAGTACTTC. Encoded protein: CATRRGGTSGRAGETQYF.

The sample holds one count of this clone. This chain connects TRBV7-9 to TRBJ1-2, with D possibly TRBD1 on 5 matching bases. Germline V CDR1 and CDR2: SEHNR, FQNEAQ (reference sequence). The CDR3 has 14 residues. V lost 1 base, J lost 5 bases, and 11 bases lay in between. The CDR3 DNA sequence: TGTGCCAGCAGCTTAGACGGGGGAAGGTATGGCTACACCTTC. Protein sequence: CASSLDGGRYGYTF.

This clone was seen just once. The chain recombines TRBV28 with TRBJ2-3; 10 nucleotides agree with TRBD1. The J segment lost 3 bases and the V segment lost 4 bases, leaving 1 base of the junction unmatched. Germline values: CDR1 MDHEN, CDR2 SYDVKM. This CDR3 has 14 residues. The CDR3 DNA reads as TGTGCCAGCAGTTCGGGACAGGGGACAGATACGCAGTATTTT. Translating gives CASSSGQGTDTQYF.

The chain combines TRBV7-9 with TRBJ2-1, with D possibly being TRBD2 (6 bases). Per the germline V gene, CDR1 is SEHNR and CDR2 is FQNEAQ (reference sequence). Trimming shortened V by 1 base and J by 10 bases, and 11 bases separated the two germline ends. The CDR3 is 13 amino acids. CDR3 DNA sequence: TGTGCCAGCAGCTTAGGGCGGGGCCTCGAGCAGTTCTTC. Protein product: CASSLGRGLEQFF.

This clone was detected only a few times. This rearrangement joins TRBV24-1 to TRBJ1-1, with TRBD1 matching 7 bases. In germline, CDR1 is KGHDR, CDR2 SFDVKD. Losses at the gene ends were 3 bases for V and 6 bases for J; bases not matched to a gene: 6. CDR3 length equals 14 residues. The chain's CDR3 is CATSDANRGAEAFF. The CDR3 region has the DNA TGTGCCACCAGTGATGCTAACAGGGGTGCTGAAGCTTTCTTT.

The chain combines TRBV18 with TRBJ1-5; a possible D gene is TRBD1 (6 bases). Germline lookup yields CDR1 KGHSH and CDR2 LQKENI. With 0 bases removed from V and 6 bases from J, the gap between germline ends came to 12 bases. The CDR3 sequence is 15 residues long. The CDR3 bases are TGTGCCAGCTCACCACCCGCCAGGGGTAGTCAGCCCCAGCATTTT. Translating it yields CASSPPARGSQPQHF.

The chain uses TRBV7-9 and TRBJ2-2; 9 bases match TRBD2. This CDR3 is 19 amino acids long. V gave up 4 bases and J gave up 2 bases; unmatched junction bases: 14. Germline V CDR1 and CDR2: SEHNR, FQNEAQ (reference sequence). The CDR3 sequence is CASSSFRGLAGLNTGELFF. CDR3 DNA sequence: TGTGCCAGCAGCTCTTTCCGGGGGCTAGCGGGGCTAAACACCGGGGAGCTGTTTTTT.

This chain joins TRBV6-5 and TRBJ2-1, with 9 bases identical to TRBD2. Germline CDR1 and CDR2: MNHEY and SVGAGI. This CDR3 spans 16 amino acids. Losses at the gene ends were 2 bases for V and 5 bases for J; bases not matched to a gene: 7. CDR3 sequence (DNA): TGTGCCAGCAGTTACGGTGTGGGACTAGCTAACAATGAGCAGTTCTTC. The encoded protein is CASSYGVGLANNEQFF.

The V gene is TRBV5-4, the J gene TRBJ1-2; maybe TRBD1 (5 bases). Trimming took off 4 bases at V and 4 bases at J, with 26 bases between the two ends. Per germline, CDR1 SGHNT and CDR2 YYREEE (reference sequence). The CDR3 runs to 18 residues. This chain's CDR3 is CASSGGSGRPNPPYGYTF. For the CDR3, the DNA is TGTGCCAGCAGCGGGGGGTCAGGCAGGCCTAACCCCCCCTATGGCTACACCTTC.